The 4 T cell receptor beta chains below come from one sample, sequenced in a study of T-cell reconstitution after alpha-beta-depleted transplantation in children. During its preparation, the TCRbeta library received unique molecular identifiers. In TCRdb, the PCR reads were re-called with MiXCR into one record per CDR3 protein. This table has just over 950,000 distinct CDR3 sequences, roughly 29% appearing once. Sequencing used PBMCs, mostly from graft donor cells, obtained 360 days after TCRalphabeta/CD19-depleted stem cell transplant. These receptors all stem from a boy under two years old who had a stem cell transplant for SCID, so the T cells may come from the graft donor.

This clonotype was detected only a few times. The chain employs TRBV5-6 and TRBJ1-1; D may be TRBD1 (6 bases). V shed 1 base and J shed 4 bases, with 11 bases lying between them. Germline V gene data show CDR1 as SGHDT and CDR2 as YYEEEE. The CDR3 totals 14 residues. In DNA, the CDR3 is TGTGCCAGCAGCTTGAACAGGGTGGGCACTGAAGCTTTCTTT. Amino acid sequence: CASSLNRVGTEAFF.

This clonotype was counted between two and nine times. The rearrangement uses TRBV12-3 or TRBV12-4 and TRBJ2-2; D is possibly TRBD1 (6 bases). This CDR3 has 16 residues. V lost 3 bases to trimming and J lost 6 bases, with 17 bases between them. The CDR3 region has the DNA TGTGCCAGCAGTTTCGTTAAGGGGGTGAGGGCCGGGGAGCTGTTTTTT. It codes for CASSFVKGVRAGELFF.

This clonotype showed up just a few times. The chain carries TRBV6-1 and TRBJ1-5; D gene ambiguous. CDR1 is MNHNS, CDR2 SASEGT, per germline. Trimming took 4 bases from V and 7 from J, leaving 5 bases between them. The CDR3 is 11 residues long. The DNA of the CDR3 is TGTGCCAGCAGTGCGGGGCAGCCCCAGCATTTT. Translating gives CASSAGQPQHF.

V is TRBV18 and J is TRBJ2-3; the D is unclear. Looked up from germline, CDR1 is KGHSH and CDR2 is LQKENI. Trimming shortened V by 3 bases and J by 5 bases, and 9 bases separated the two germline ends. The CDR3 is 13 residues long. CDR3 protein: CASSPRQIDTQYF. CDR3 bases: TGTGCCAGCTCACCCAGGCAGATAGATACGCAGTATTTT.